The TCR beta chain described here comes from a study of OX40 agonist ivuxolimab in advanced cancers. Overall study findings and caveats: The authors also found low normalized T-cell clonal expansion in some nonresponders. Individuals who were partial responders at 0.1-3.0 mg/kg had clonal expansion that ranked among the lowest.

The germline gives CDR1 LNHDA, CDR2 SQIVND (reference sequence). CDR3 length: 14 amino acids. Trimming took 3 bases from V and 1 from J, leaving 9 bases between them. The assay was immunoSEQ multiplex PCR, and TCRdb's table has in-frame clones only and misses some. In the table there are under 50,000 clones, roughly 79% of which are singletons. Concerning this clone: What it binds is not known.

The specimen comprised CD4+ or CD8+ T cells sorted from blood, sampled in a trial of the OX40 agonist ivuxolimab. The sequence derives from an adult with an advanced solid tumor such as melanoma, head and neck, liver or kidney cancer. The rearrangement joins TRBV19 to TRBJ1-1; D unclear. The CDR3 loop reads CASSIAPANTEAFF. CDR3 in DNA: TGTGCCAGTAGTATCGCCCCAGCGAACACTGAAGCTTTCTTT.